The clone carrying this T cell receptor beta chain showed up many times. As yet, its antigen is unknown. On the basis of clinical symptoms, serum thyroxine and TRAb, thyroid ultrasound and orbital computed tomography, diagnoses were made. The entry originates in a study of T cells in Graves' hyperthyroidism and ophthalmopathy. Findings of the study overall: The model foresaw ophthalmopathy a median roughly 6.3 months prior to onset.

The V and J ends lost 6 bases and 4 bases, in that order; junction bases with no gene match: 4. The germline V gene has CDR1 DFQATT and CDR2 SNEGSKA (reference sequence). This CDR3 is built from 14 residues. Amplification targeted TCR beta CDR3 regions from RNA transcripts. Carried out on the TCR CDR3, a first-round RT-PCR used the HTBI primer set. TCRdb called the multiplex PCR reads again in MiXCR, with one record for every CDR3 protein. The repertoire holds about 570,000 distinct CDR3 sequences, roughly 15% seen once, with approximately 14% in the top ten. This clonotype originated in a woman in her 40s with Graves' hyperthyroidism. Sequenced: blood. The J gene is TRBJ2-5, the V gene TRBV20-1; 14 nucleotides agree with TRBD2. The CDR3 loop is CSAPTSGRGETQYF. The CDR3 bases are TGCAGTGCCCCGACTAGCGGGAGGGGAGAGACCCAGTACTTC.